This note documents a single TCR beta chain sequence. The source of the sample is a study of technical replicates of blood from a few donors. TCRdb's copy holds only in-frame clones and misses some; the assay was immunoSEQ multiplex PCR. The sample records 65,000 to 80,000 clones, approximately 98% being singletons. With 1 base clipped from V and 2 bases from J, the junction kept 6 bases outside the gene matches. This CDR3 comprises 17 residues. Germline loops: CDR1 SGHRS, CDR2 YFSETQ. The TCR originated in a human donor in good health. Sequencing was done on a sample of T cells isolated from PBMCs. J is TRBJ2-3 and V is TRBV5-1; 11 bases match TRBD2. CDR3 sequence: CASSLSTSGSLTDTQYF. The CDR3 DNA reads TGCGCCAGCAGCTTGAGTACTAGCGGGAGCCTCACAGATACGCAGTATTTT.